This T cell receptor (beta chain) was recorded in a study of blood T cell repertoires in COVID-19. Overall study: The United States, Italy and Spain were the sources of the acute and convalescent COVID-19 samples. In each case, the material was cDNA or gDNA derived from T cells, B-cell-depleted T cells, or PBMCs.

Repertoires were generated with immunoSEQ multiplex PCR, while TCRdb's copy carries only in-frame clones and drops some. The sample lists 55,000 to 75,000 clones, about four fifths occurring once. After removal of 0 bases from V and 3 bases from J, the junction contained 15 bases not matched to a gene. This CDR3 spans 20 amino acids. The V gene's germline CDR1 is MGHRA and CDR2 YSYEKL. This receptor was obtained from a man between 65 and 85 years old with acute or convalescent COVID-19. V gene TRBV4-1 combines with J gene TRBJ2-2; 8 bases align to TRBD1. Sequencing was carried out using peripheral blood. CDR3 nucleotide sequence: TGCGCCAGCAGCCAAGATGGTCAGGGGGCCCCGCGGAGGGACACCGGGGAGCTGTTTTTT. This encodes CASSQDGQGAPRRDTGELFF.